Sequencing of this T cell receptor beta chain was carried out in a study of CD8 T cells in Susac syndrome. Study-wide background: There were about six sequenced Susac syndrome patients with active disease and under ten in remission.

Reverse transcription of roughly 0.45 to 1 ug RNA was carried out with random hexamers. The TCR beta CDR3 was amplified by immunoSEQ multiplex PCR across 54 Vbeta, 13 Jbeta. From the immunoSEQ multiplex PCR reads, TCRdb called clonotypes with MiXCR, one entry per CDR3 protein. The repertoire holds 200,000 to 250,000 distinct CDR3 sequences, with around 93% as singletons. Patients with Susac syndrome met diagnostic criteria defined recently for definite or probable disease. Purification of the CD8+ and CD4+ T cells relied on negative isolation, and TEMRA cells underwent FACS enrichment. With 2 bases clipped from V and 3 bases from J, the junction kept 4 bases outside the gene matches. Looked up from germline, CDR1 is SGHAT and CDR2 is FQNNGV. The length of the CDR3 is 15 residues.

The TCR was taken from a human donor with Susac syndrome. Input material: CD4+ T cells from PBMCs. The J gene is TRBJ2-3, the V gene TRBV11-2; 8 bases are shared with TRBD2. The CDR3 reads CASSLLGGATDTQYF. In DNA form, the CDR3 reads TGTGCCAGCAGCTTACTCGGGGGGGCTACAGATACGCAGTATTTT.